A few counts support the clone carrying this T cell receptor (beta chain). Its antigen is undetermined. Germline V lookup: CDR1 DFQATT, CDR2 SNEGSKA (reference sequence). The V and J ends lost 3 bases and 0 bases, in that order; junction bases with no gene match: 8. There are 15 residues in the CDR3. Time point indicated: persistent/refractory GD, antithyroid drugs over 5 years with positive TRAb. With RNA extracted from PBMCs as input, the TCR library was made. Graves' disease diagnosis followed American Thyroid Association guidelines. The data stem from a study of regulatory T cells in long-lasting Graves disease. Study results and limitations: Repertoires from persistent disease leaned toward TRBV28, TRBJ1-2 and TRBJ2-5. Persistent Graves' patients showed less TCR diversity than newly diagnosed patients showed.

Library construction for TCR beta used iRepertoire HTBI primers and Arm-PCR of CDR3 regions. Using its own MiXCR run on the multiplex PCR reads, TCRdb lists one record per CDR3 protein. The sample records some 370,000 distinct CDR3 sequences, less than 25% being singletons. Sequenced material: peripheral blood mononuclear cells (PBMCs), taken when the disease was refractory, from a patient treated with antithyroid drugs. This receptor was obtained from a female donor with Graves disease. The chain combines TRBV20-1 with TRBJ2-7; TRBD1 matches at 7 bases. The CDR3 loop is CSASPPTGYSYEQYF. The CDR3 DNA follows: TGCAGTGCTAGCCCCCCGACAGGGTACTCCTACGAGCAGTACTTC.